This T cell receptor beta chain was identified in a study of post-analysis software for immune sequencing data (dated by TCRdb to between 2014 and 2017). The study in broad terms: Recorded disease courses included relapsing-remitting, secondary progressive and progressive-relapsing multiple sclerosis, with some patients lacking subtype annotation. The multiple sclerosis patient repertoires were compared with roughly twelve previously published healthy control repertoires from donors aged roughly 6 to 27 years. A subset of samples was prepared in parallel using single-end sample barcoding, then pooled and co-amplified after Illumina adapter ligation.

The library relied on PCR. Sequenced using an Illumina HiSeq 2500. To reduce PCR and sequencing biases, unique molecular identifiers were incorporated into the TCR beta cDNA libraries. Per 1 to 10 million input T cells, some 500,000 cDNA molecules were obtained, such that each molecule approximated one T cell. The patient libraries were prepared and sequenced using the same protocol as the earlier healthy control dataset. Within a given batch, samples were prepared together, multiplexed and sequenced on the same HiSeq lane. As for the authors' bioinformatics: MIGEC was used to process the raw barcoded reads, and molecular identifier groups with only a single read were discarded before consensus assembly and CDR3 extraction. VDJtools was used for post-analysis of the clonotype tables, with diversity normalized by down-sampling every dataset to the smallest sample size. To correct batch-related cross-sample contamination, repertoire overlap clustering matched CDR3 amino acid sequences but not nucleotide sequences. TCRdb redid the processing of the public reads, applying fastp at Q25 and MiXCR, and retained in-frame beta chains. Every distinct CDR3 protein forms one entry, paired with its most common genes and DNA. For this entry, the V and J calls and clone size follow TCRdb and not the study's own pipeline. This sample holds about 400,000 distinct CDR3 sequences; roughly 38% were observed only once. The top ten constitute roughly 12% of the sample.

This clonotype was recorded a few times. Its antigen has not been determined. Base qualities were left out, and no much larger clone turns up one base away. Per the germline V gene (reference sequence), LNHNV is the CDR1 and YYDKDF is the CDR2. V sheds 5 bases and J sheds 8 bases, leaving 18 bases between their ends. The cysteine opens and the phenylalanine closes a CDR3 of 14 amino acids. Only the CDR3 DNA stays, 42 bases, in frame from base 1. TCR beta repertoires were profiled from peripheral blood of approximately 13 young patients with multiple sclerosis to demonstrate the VDJtools post-analysis software. Multiple sclerosis patients were children and adolescents aged roughly 6 to 16 years. The investigation overall reported the following: The control group was slightly older than the multiple sclerosis patient group. Multiple sclerosis patients had significantly lower normalized Chao1 diversity than controls, a result that suggests substantial peripheral T-cell clonal expansion. Direct clustering with F measure showed strong co-clustering of samples prepared in the same batch, prompting a batch-effect correction. Patients showed significantly higher frequencies than controls for five TRBV segments, among them TRBV5-6, TRBV5-1 and TRBV20-1.

The receptor was derived from a girl between 5 and 17 years old with multiple sclerosis. Sequencing was done on a sample of blood. Recombination connected TRBV15 to TRBJ1-2, and perhaps TRBD1 as D gene, on 5 matching bases. The CDR3 region reads CATSGHSGPPGYTF. The nucleotides read TGTGCCACCAGCGGCCACTCAGGGCCCCCAGGCTACACCTTC.